These T cell receptor beta chains were read from a single sample in a study of memory B cells and T cells in multiple sclerosis. Using immunoSEQ multiplex PCR, the repertoire was profiled, and TCRdb retains in-frame clones only, with some absent. The sample has approximately 32,000 clones, about 82% seen once. For these TCRs, the target antigens are not known. Sequenced sample: PBMCs from blood kept in culture. The receptor set was obtained from a human donor with multiple sclerosis. The CDR3 runs from the conserved cysteine through the conserved F or W. Fields, in order: J gene, D gene, clone size, V gene, CDR3 protein, CDR3 DNA. A D gene is named only where the DNA matches it firmly. Some rows have no size entry. The others give once, few or many, or a class for an expanded clone.

j_call: TRBJ1-4
d_call: TRBD1
clone_size: .
v_call: TRBV30
cdr3_aa: CAWSGTGKLFF
cdr3_nt: TGTGCCTGGAGTGGGACAGGGAAGCTGTTTTTT

j_call: TRBJ1-2
d_call: .
clone_size: .
v_call: TRBV11-2
cdr3_aa: CASSRGRPNYGYTF
cdr3_nt: TGTGCCAGCAGCCGGGGACGGCCGAACTATGGCTACACCTTC

j_call: TRBJ1-2
d_call: .
clone_size: .
v_call: TRBV29-1
cdr3_aa: CSVGGAPLNYGYTF
cdr3_nt: TGCAGCGTTGGGGGGGCCCCATTGAACTATGGCTACACCTTC

j_call: TRBJ1-2
d_call: .
clone_size: .
v_call: TRBV4-1
cdr3_aa: CASSQVIDPGGSYGYTF
cdr3_nt: TGCGCCAGCAGCCAAGTTATAGACCCGGGAGGCTCCTATGGCTACACCTTC

j_call: TRBJ1-3
d_call: .
clone_size: .
v_call: TRBV28
cdr3_aa: CASSLFSPAYGNTIYF
cdr3_nt: TGTGCCAGCAGTTTATTTTCCCCGGCATATGGAAACACCATATATTTT

j_call: TRBJ1-3
d_call: .
clone_size: once
v_call: TRBV11-2
cdr3_aa: CASSLRWGNSGNTIYF
cdr3_nt: TGTGCCAGCAGCTTACGCTGGGGCAACTCTGGAAACACCATATATTTT

j_call: TRBJ2-3
d_call: .
clone_size: .
v_call: TRBV5-1
cdr3_aa: CASSLRGVSTDTQYF
cdr3_nt: TGCGCCAGCAGCTTGAGGGGTGTGAGCACAGATACGCAGTATTTT

j_call: TRBJ2-7
d_call: .
clone_size: .
v_call: TRBV27
cdr3_aa: CASSRGAESYEQYF
cdr3_nt: TGTGCCAGCAGCCGAGGGGCGGAAAGTTACGAGCAGTACTTC

j_call: TRBJ2-2
d_call: TRBD2
clone_size: .
v_call: TRBV18
cdr3_aa: CASSPSAGVNTGELFF
cdr3_nt: TGTGCCAGCTCACCTTCAGCGGGGGTGAACACCGGGGAGCTGTTTTTT

j_call: TRBJ2-3
d_call: TRBD1
clone_size: once
v_call: TRBV7-7
cdr3_aa: CASSLGTGRTDTQYF
cdr3_nt: TGTGCCAGCAGCTTAGGGACAGGGAGGACAGATACGCAGTATTTT

j_call: TRBJ2-7
d_call: TRBD1
clone_size: .
v_call: TRBV10-3
cdr3_aa: CAITSGDRAYEQYF
cdr3_nt: TGTGCCATCACCAGTGGGGACAGAGCATACGAGCAGTACTTC

j_call: TRBJ2-7
d_call: TRBD2
clone_size: few
v_call: TRBV6-1
cdr3_aa: CASSLAVYYEQYF
cdr3_nt: TGTGCCAGCAGTCTAGCGGTCTACTACGAGCAGTACTTC

j_call: TRBJ1-2
d_call: .
clone_size: medium-sized
v_call: TRBV6-4
cdr3_aa: CASSDSTYGGYTF
cdr3_nt: TGTGCCAGCAGTGACTCGACCTACGGGGGCTACACCTTC

j_call: TRBJ2-3
d_call: .
clone_size: .
v_call: TRBV7-6
cdr3_aa: CASSLAAGGTSTDTQYF
cdr3_nt: TGTGCCAGCAGCTTAGCGGCTGGCGGGACGAGCACAGATACGCAGTATTTT

j_call: TRBJ2-1
d_call: TRBD1
clone_size: .
v_call: TRBV6-1
cdr3_aa: CASTQGDSLYNEQFF
cdr3_nt: TGTGCCAGCACCCAGGGGGACAGCCTATACAATGAGCAGTTCTTC

j_call: TRBJ2-7
d_call: .
clone_size: .
v_call: TRBV9
cdr3_aa: CASSSGRNYEQYF
cdr3_nt: TGTGCCAGCAGCTCGGGACGGAACTACGAGCAGTACTTC

j_call: TRBJ2-3
d_call: .
clone_size: .
v_call: TRBV15
cdr3_aa: CATSRVAEITDTQYF
cdr3_nt: TGTGCCACCAGCAGAGTGGCGGAGATCACAGATACGCAGTATTTT

j_call: TRBJ2-1
d_call: TRBD2
clone_size: .
v_call: TRBV4-2
cdr3_aa: CASSQGLAEPSYNEQFF
cdr3_nt: TGTGCCAGCAGCCAAGGACTAGCGGAGCCCTCCTACAATGAGCAGTTCTTC

j_call: TRBJ2-7
d_call: TRBD1
clone_size: .
v_call: TRBV5-1
cdr3_aa: CASSSDRVAFYEQYF
cdr3_nt: TGCGCCAGCAGCTCTGACAGGGTGGCTTTCTACGAGCAGTACTTC

j_call: TRBJ2-4
d_call: .
clone_size: .
v_call: TRBV7-6
cdr3_aa: CASSSPRTGAKNIQYF
cdr3_nt: TGTGCCAGCAGTTCTCCCCGGACGGGTGCCAAAAACATTCAGTACTTC

j_call: TRBJ1-1
d_call: TRBD1
clone_size: .
v_call: TRBV5-1
cdr3_aa: CASSIGTGLEAFF
cdr3_nt: TGCGCCAGCAGCATCGGGACAGGGCTTGAAGCTTTCTTT

j_call: TRBJ2-7
d_call: TRBD2
clone_size: .
v_call: TRBV19
cdr3_aa: CASSQAGGPYEQYF
cdr3_nt: TGTGCCAGTAGTCAAGCGGGAGGGCCCTACGAGCAGTACTTC

j_call: TRBJ1-2
d_call: .
clone_size: few
v_call: TRBV7-9
cdr3_aa: CASSLALRESGGYTF
cdr3_nt: TGTGCCAGCAGCTTAGCGCTCAGGGAAAGCGGTGGCTACACCTTC

j_call: TRBJ1-5
d_call: .
clone_size: .
v_call: TRBV6-1
cdr3_aa: CASSGTFDQPQHF
cdr3_nt: TGTGCCAGCAGTGGGACATTCGATCAGCCCCAGCATTTT

j_call: TRBJ2-2
d_call: .
clone_size: .
v_call: TRBV11-2
cdr3_aa: CASSSGTQNTGELFF
cdr3_nt: TGTGCCAGCAGCTCCGGGACCCAGAACACCGGGGAGCTGTTTTTT

j_call: TRBJ1-2
d_call: .
clone_size: .
v_call: TRBV6-5
cdr3_aa: CASSGGGRGRYGYTF
cdr3_nt: TGTGCCAGCAGTGGCGGCGGCAGGGGAAGGTATGGCTACACCTTC

j_call: TRBJ2-7
d_call: .
clone_size: .
v_call: TRBV6-5
cdr3_aa: CASSYSPASYEQYF
cdr3_nt: TGTGCCAGCAGTTACTCTCCAGCCTCCTACGAGCAGTACTTC

j_call: TRBJ2-3
d_call: .
clone_size: .
v_call: TRBV6-4
cdr3_aa: CASSPVLGTDTQYF
cdr3_nt: TGTGCCAGCAGTCCCGTCCTAGGCACAGATACGCAGTATTTT

j_call: TRBJ2-3
d_call: TRBD1
clone_size: .
v_call: TRBV9
cdr3_aa: CASSVSTGGTDTQYF
cdr3_nt: TGTGCCAGCAGCGTCTCCACAGGGGGCACAGATACGCAGTATTTT

j_call: TRBJ2-3
d_call: .
clone_size: once
v_call: TRBV6-1
cdr3_aa: CASRESRAHSTDTQYF
cdr3_nt: TGTGCCAGCAGAGAAAGCAGGGCCCATAGCACAGATACGCAGTATTTT

j_call: TRBJ2-1
d_call: TRBD2
clone_size: .
v_call: TRBV7-9
cdr3_aa: CASSLRTSGSNEQFF
cdr3_nt: TGTGCCAGCAGCCTAAGGACTAGCGGGAGTAATGAGCAGTTCTTC

j_call: TRBJ2-7
d_call: TRBD1
clone_size: .
v_call: TRBV5-4
cdr3_aa: CASSESGQGPLYEQYF
cdr3_nt: TGTGCCAGCAGCGAATCAGGACAGGGGCCCCTCTACGAGCAGTACTTC

j_call: TRBJ1-1
d_call: .
clone_size: .
v_call: TRBV18
cdr3_aa: CASSPPGTMNTEAFF
cdr3_nt: TGTGCCAGCTCACCACCAGGAACAATGAACACTGAAGCTTTCTTT

j_call: TRBJ1-6
d_call: .
clone_size: .
v_call: TRBV1
cdr3_aa: CTSSQQGLTPLHF
cdr3_nt: TGCACCAGCAGCCAACAGGGTTTAACACCCCTCCACTTT

j_call: TRBJ2-2
d_call: TRBD2
clone_size: .
v_call: TRBV9
cdr3_aa: CASSAIPSGLAGAIRGELFF
cdr3_nt: TGTGCCAGCAGCGCCATTCCTTCGGGACTAGCGGGAGCTATCCGCGGGGAGCTGTTTTTT

j_call: TRBJ1-5
d_call: .
clone_size: .
v_call: TRBV10-3
cdr3_aa: CAISADQVKPQHF
cdr3_nt: TGTGCCATCAGTGCAGACCAGGTGAAGCCCCAGCATTTT

j_call: TRBJ1-5
d_call: TRBD1
clone_size: .
v_call: TRBV5-1
cdr3_aa: CASSLGGTGGQPQHF
cdr3_nt: TGCGCCAGCAGCTTGGGGGGGACAGGGGGCCAGCCCCAGCATTTT